This T cell receptor (beta chain) stems from a study of blood T cell repertoires in COVID-19. The wider study: In each case, the material was cDNA or gDNA derived from T cells, B-cell-depleted T cells, or PBMCs.

Method: immunoSEQ multiplex PCR; TCRdb's copy keeps in-frame clones and lacks some. The sample has approximately 270,000 clones; roughly nine tenths are singletons. With 2 bases removed from V and 1 base from J, the gap between germline ends came to 16 bases. The germline CDR1 and CDR2 sequences are SGHKS and YYEKEE (reference sequence). This CDR3 comprises 17 residues. The chain couples TRBV5-5 to TRBJ1-5; D is possibly TRBD1 (5 bases). The sequence was collected from a human donor in a cohort exposed to, infected with or recovered from COVID-19 (not recorded which). The donor label of this sample is uncertain. The sample was PBMCs or T cells enriched from blood (not recorded which). The CDR3, as DNA: TGTGCCAGCAGCTTCTCAGGGATGGGCTTCAGCAATCAGCCCCAGCATTTT. Its translation is CASSFSGMGFSNQPQHF.